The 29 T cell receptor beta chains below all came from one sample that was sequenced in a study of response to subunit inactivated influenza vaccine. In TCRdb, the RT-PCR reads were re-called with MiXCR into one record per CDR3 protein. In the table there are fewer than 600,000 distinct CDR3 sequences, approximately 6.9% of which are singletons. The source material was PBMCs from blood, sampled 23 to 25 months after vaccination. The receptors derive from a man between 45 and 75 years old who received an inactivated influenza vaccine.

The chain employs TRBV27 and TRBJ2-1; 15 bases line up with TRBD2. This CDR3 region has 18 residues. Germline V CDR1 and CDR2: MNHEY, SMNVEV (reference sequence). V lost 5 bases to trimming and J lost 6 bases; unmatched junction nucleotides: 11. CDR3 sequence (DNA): TGTGCCAGCAGTCCCTACGGGACTAGCGGGGGGCGTATCAATGAGCAGTTCTTC. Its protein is CASSPYGTSGGRINEQFF.

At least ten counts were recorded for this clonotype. The CDR3 DNA reads as TGCAGTGCTAGAGTGGGGAGGACATCCGGGGAGCAGTTCTTC. Amino acid sequence: CSARVGRTSGEQFF. The chain combines TRBV20-1 with TRBJ2-1; tentatively, D is TRBD2 (6 bases). Trimming shortened V by 1 base and J by 10 bases, and 17 bases separated the two germline ends. In germline, CDR1 is DFQATT, CDR2 SNEGSKA (reference sequence). The length of the CDR3 is 14 residues.

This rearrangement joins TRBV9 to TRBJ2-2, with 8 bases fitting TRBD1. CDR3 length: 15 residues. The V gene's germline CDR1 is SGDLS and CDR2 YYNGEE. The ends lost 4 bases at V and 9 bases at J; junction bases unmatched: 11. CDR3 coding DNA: TGTGCCAGCAGCCCTCGGGACAGGCGGACGAGGGAGCTGTTTTTT. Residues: CASSPRDRRTRELFF.

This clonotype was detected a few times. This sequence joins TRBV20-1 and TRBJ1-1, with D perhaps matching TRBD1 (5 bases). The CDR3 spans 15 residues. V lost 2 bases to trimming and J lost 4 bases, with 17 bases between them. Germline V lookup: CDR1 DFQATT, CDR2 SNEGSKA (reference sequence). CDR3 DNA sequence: TGCAGTGCTAGAACGACCCGCGGGGGTGGCACTGAAGCTTTCTTT. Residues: CSARTTRGGGTEAFF.

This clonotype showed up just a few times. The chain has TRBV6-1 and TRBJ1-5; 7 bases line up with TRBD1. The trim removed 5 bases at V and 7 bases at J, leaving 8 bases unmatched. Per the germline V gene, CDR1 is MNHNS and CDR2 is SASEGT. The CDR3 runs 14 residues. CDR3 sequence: CASSTDRVGQPQHF. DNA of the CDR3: TGTGCCAGCAGTACAGACAGGGTCGGGCAGCCCCAGCATTTT.

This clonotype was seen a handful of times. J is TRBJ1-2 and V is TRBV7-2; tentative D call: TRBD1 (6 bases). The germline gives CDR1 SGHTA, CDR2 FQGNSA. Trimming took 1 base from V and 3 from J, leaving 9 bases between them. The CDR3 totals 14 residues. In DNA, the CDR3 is TGTGCCAGCAGCTTAGGGGGGGCATACTATGGCTACACCTTC. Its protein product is CASSLGGAYYGYTF.

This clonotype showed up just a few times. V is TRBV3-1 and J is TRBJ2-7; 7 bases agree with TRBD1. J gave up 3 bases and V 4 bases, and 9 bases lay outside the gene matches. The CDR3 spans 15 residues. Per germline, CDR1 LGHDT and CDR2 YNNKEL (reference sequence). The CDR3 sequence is CASSPNLGQYYEQYF. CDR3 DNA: TGTGCCAGCAGCCCAAATTTGGGACAGTACTACGAGCAGTACTTC.

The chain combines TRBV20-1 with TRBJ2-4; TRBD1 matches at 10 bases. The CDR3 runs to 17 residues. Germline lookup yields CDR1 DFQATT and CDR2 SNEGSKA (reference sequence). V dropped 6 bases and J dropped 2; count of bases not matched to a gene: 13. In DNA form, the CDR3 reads TGCAGTGCCCTCGGGGGGACAGGGGATTTGACCAAAAACATTCAGTACTTC. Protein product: CSALGGTGDLTKNIQYF.

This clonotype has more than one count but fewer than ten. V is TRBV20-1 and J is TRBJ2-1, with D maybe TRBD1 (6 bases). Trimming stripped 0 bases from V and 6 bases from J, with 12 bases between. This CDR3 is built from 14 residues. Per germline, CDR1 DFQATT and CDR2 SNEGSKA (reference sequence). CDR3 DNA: TGCAGTGCTAGAGAGTATACAGGGCGCAATGAGCAGTTCTTC. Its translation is CSAREYTGRNEQFF.

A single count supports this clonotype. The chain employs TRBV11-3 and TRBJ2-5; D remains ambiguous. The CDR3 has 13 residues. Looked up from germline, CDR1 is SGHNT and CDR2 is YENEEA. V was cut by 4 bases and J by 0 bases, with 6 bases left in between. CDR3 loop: CASSSHNQETQYF. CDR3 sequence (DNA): TGTGCCAGCAGCTCTCACAACCAAGAGACCCAGTACTTC.

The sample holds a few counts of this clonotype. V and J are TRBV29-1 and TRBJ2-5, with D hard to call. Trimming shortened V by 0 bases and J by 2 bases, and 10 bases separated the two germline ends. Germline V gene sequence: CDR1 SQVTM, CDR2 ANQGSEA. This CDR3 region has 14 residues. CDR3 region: CSVEDRRIQETQYF. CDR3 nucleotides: TGCAGCGTTGAAGATCGGCGAATTCAAGAGACCCAGTACTTC.

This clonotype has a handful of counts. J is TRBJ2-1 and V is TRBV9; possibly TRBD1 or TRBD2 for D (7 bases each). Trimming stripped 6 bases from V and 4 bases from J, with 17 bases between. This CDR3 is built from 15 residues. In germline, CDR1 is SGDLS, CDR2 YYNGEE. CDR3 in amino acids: CASTIGEGAYNEQFF. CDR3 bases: TGTGCCAGCACTATAGGGGAGGGGGCTTACAATGAGCAGTTCTTC.

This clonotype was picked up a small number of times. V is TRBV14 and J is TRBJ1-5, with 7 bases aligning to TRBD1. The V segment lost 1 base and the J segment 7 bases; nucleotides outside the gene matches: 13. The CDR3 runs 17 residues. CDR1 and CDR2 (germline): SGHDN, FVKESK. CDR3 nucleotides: TGTGCCAGCAGCCAAGTAACGGCAGGGGGAGAAGGGCAGCCCCAGCATTTT. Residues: CASSQVTAGGEGQPQHF.

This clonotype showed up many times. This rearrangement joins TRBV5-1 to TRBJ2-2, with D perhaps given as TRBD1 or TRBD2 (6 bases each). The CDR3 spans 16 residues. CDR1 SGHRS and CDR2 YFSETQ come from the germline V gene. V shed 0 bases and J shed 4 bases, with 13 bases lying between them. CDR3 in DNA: TGCGCCAGCAGCTTGGATGCCAGGGGAGGCACCGGGGAGCTGTTTTTT. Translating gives CASSLDARGGTGELFF.

CDR3: CASSPGSENTEAFF. As DNA, the CDR3 is TGTGCCAGCTCACCAGGGAGCGAGAACACTGAAGCTTTCTTT. This chain joins TRBV18 and TRBJ1-1; D gene unclear. The germline CDR1 and CDR2 sequences are KGHSH and LQKENI. Trimming took 2 bases from V and 1 from J, leaving 8 bases between them. The CDR3 runs 14 residues.

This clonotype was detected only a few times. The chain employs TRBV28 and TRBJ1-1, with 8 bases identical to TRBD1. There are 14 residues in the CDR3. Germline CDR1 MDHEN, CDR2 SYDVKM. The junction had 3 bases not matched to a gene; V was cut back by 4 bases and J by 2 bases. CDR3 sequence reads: CASSSGGANTEAFF. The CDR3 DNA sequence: TGTGCCAGCAGTTCAGGGGGCGCCAACACTGAAGCTTTCTTT. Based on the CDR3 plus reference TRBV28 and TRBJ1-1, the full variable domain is DVKVTQSSRYLVKRTGEKVFLECVQDMDHENMFWYRQDPGLGLRLIYFSYDVKMKEKGDIPEGYSVSREKKERFSLILESASTNQTSMYLCASSSGGANTEAFFGQGTRLTVV.

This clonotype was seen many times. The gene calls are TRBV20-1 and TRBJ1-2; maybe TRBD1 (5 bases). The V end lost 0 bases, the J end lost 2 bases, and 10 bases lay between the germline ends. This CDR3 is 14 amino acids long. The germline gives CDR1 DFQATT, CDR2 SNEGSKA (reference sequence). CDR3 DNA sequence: TGCAGTGCTAGAGAGGACACCTCCAACTATGGCTACACCTTC. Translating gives CSAREDTSNYGYTF.

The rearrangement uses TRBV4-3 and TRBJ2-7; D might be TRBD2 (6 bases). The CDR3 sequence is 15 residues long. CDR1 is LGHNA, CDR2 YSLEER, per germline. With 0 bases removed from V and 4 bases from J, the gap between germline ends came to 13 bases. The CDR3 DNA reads TGCGCCAGCAGCCAAGATGGGCGGGGTAGGTACGAGCAGTACTTC. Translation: CASSQDGRGRYEQYF.

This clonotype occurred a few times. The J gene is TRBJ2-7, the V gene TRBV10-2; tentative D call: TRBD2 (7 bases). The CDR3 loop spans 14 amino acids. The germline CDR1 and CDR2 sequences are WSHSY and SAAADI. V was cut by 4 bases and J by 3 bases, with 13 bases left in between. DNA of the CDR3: TGCGCCAGCAGTGGGGGGGAGGGGGTCTACGAGCAGTACTTC. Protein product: CASSGGEGVYEQYF.

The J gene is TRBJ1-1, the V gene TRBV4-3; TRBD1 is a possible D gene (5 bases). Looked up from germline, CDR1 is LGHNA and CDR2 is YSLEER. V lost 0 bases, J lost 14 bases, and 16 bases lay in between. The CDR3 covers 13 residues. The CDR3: CASSQDRVGHGFF. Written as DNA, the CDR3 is TGCGCCAGCAGCCAAGATCGGGTGGGGCATGGATTCTTT.

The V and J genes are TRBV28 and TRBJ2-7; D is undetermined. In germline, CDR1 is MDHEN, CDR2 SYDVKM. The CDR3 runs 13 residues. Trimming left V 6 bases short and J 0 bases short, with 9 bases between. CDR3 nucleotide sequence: TGTGCCAGCAGCGTGGGAAGCTCCTACGAGCAGTACTTC. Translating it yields CASSVGSSYEQYF.

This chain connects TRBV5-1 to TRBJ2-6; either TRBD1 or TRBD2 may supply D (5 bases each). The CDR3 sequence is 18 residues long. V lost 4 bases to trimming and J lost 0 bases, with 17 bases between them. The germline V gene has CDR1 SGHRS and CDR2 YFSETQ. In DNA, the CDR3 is TGCGCCAGCAGCCCAGCGGCCCAAGGGGCCTCTGGGGCCAACGTCCTGACTTTC. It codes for CASSPAAQGASGANVLTF.

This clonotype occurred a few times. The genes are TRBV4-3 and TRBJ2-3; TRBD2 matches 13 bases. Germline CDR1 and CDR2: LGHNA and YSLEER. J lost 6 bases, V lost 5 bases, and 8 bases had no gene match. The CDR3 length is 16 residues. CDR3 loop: CASSELPGLAGDTQYF. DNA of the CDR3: TGCGCCAGCAGCGAATTACCGGGACTAGCGGGGGATACGCAGTATTTT.

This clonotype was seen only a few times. CDR3: CATSDSAGTGFLQPQHF. CDR3 DNA: TGTGCCACCAGTGATTCCGCCGGGACAGGGTTTTTACAGCCCCAGCATTTT. The chain links TRBV24-1 to TRBJ1-5; TRBD1 matches at 9 bases. Germline V lookup: CDR1 KGHDR, CDR2 SFDVKD. The CDR3 extends over 17 amino acids. The trim removed 2 bases at V and 7 bases at J, leaving 11 bases unmatched.

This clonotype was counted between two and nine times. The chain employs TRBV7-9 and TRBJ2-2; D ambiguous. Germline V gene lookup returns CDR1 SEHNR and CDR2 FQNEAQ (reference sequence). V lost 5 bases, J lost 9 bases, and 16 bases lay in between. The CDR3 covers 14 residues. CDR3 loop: CASSPSRMLRELFF. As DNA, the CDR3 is TGTGCCAGCAGCCCATCGCGGATGTTGAGGGAGCTGTTTTTT. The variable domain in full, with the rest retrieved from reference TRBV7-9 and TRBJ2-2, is DTGVSQNPRHKITKRGQNVTFRCDPISEHNRLYWYRQTLGQGPEFLTYFQNEAQLEKSRLLSDRFSAERPKGSFSTLEIQRTEQGDSAMYLCASSPSRMLRELFFGEGSRLTVL.

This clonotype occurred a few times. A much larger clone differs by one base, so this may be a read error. The CDR3 sequence is CCARDRPRKGTDTQYF. DNA for the CDR3: TGCTGTGCTAGAGATCGGCCCCGGAAGGGCACAGATACGCAGTATTTT. The chain is built from TRBV20-1 and TRBJ2-3; no reliable D call. CDR1 is DFQATT and CDR2 is SNEGSKA in the germline V gene (reference sequence). The CDR3 has 16 amino acids.

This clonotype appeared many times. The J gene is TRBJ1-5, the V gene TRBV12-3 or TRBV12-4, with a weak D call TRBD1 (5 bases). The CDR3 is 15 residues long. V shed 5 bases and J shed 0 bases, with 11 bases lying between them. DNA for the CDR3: TGTGCCAGCAGTAGACAGAGAAATAGCAATCAGCCCCAGCATTTT. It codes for CASSRQRNSNQPQHF.

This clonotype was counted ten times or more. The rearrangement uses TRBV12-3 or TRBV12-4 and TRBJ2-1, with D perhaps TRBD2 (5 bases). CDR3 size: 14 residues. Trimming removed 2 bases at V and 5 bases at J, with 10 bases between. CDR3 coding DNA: TGTGCCAGCAGTTTAAAGCTAGCTGACAATGAGCAGTTCTTC. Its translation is CASSLKLADNEQFF.

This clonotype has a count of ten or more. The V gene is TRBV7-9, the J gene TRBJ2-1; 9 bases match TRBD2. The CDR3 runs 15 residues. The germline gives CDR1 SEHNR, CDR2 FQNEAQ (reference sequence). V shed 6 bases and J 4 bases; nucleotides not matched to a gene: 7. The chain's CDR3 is CASRGTSGRYNEQFF. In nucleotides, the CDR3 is TGTGCCAGCAGAGGAACTAGCGGGCGTTACAATGAGCAGTTCTTC.